Listed here are 11 T cell receptor beta chains from one sample, sequenced in a study of T cell repertoires and HLA-DP antigens. These receptors' targets are unknown. TCRdb's table, derived via immunoSEQ multiplex PCR, lists solely in-frame clones and lacks some. This table holds 90,000 to 130,000 clones, about 91% found once. Sequencing input: CD4+ T cells from PBMCs. Source of these receptors: a woman in her late teens or twenties in good health and CMV-seronegative.

Remarks on this clone: An end of the junction does not agree with germline; a read error may underlie this. V is TRBV5-3 and J is TRBJ1-1, with a tentative D call TRBD1 (6 bases). TRBV5-3 falls under the ORF class, with uncertain function. This CDR3 is built from 13 residues. The CDR3 region is CASSWKEGAEAFF. CDR3 bases: TGTGCCAGCAGCTGGAAGGAGGGGGCTGAAGCTTTCTTT.

This sequence joins TRBV6-5 and TRBJ2-7; TRBD1 agrees at 10 bases. Unmatched junction bases numbered 6, after V lost 5 bases and J lost 2 bases. Germline V gene data show CDR1 as MNHEY and CDR2 as SVGAGI. The CDR3 consists of 15 residues. CDR3 bases: TGTGCCAGCAGTAAAGGGGGACAGGGGACCTACGAGCAGTACTTC. Protein: CASSKGGQGTYEQYF.

V is TRBV6-4 and J is TRBJ1-6, with D possibly being TRBD1 (6 bases). This CDR3 spans 15 amino acids. The germline CDR1 and CDR2 sequences are MRHNA and SNTAGT. V shed 8 bases and J shed 7 bases, with 18 bases lying between them. CDR3 sequence reads: CASSSMGARNSPLHF. CDR3 DNA sequence: TGTGCCAGCTCTTCGATGGGGGCAAGGAATTCACCCCTCCACTTT.

The genes are TRBV18 and TRBJ1-1; the D gene is possibly TRBD1 (5 bases). This CDR3 region has 17 residues. V was clipped by 1 base and J by 1 base, with 16 bases between them. CDR1 is KGHSH and CDR2 is LQKENI in the germline V gene. The CDR3 nucleotides read TGTGCCAGCTCACCACTGTTGATTGGGGGGTCGAACACTGAAGCTTTCTTT. As protein: CASSPLLIGGSNTEAFF. The full variable domain, rest sourced from reference TRBV18 and TRBJ1-1, is NAGVMQNPRHLVRRRGQEARLRCSPMKGHSHVYWYRQLPEEGLKFMVYLQKENIIDESGMPKERFSAEFPKEGPSILRIQQVVRGDSAAYFCASSPLLIGGSNTEAFFGQGTRLTVV.

J is TRBJ2-7 and V is TRBV28; D call uncertain. This CDR3 has 13 residues. The germline gives CDR1 MDHEN, CDR2 SYDVKM. Between the trimmed V and J ends, which lost 2 bases and 6 bases, there was a span of 11 bases. CDR3 sequence (DNA): TGTGCCAGCAGTTTAGGGCAGACCGGCGAGCAGTACTTC. This translates into CASSLGQTGEQYF.

The V gene is TRBV6-5, the J gene TRBJ1-1; perhaps TRBD1 as D (5 bases). Germline assignment: CDR1 MNHEY and CDR2 SVGAGI. This CDR3 is 13 amino acids long. The V gene lost 5 bases and the J gene lost 9 bases, with 16 bases spanning the gap. The CDR3 coding sequence is TGTGCCAGCAGTCCATGGGAAGGGACGAAAGCTTTCTTT. This translates into CASSPWEGTKAFF.

The V and J genes are TRBV7-2 and TRBJ2-2; no firm D call. CDR1 is SGHTA and CDR2 is FQGNSA in the germline V gene. The V and J ends lost 7 bases and 3 bases respectively, with 9 bases between them. The CDR3 has 13 residues. CDR3 nucleotide sequence: TGTGCCAGCACCGCCCGCGACACCGGGGAGCTGTTTTTT. Its protein product is CASTARDTGELFF.

This clone was picked up one time. The chain links TRBV6-1 to TRBJ1-1, with D perhaps TRBD1 (6 bases). The germline V gene encodes CDR1 MNHNS and CDR2 SASEGT. The CDR3 is made up of 14 amino acids. V lost 6 bases to trimming and J lost 0 bases, with 11 bases between them. The CDR3 sequence is CASRAGALNTEAFF. CDR3 DNA sequence: TGTGCCAGCAGGGCGGGGGCCTTGAACACTGAAGCTTTCTTT.

This clone appeared once. The chain joins TRBV6-6 to TRBJ2-5; D gene ambiguous. The CDR3 covers 11 residues. V shed 8 bases and J shed 5 bases, with 9 bases lying between them. Germline CDR1 is MNHNY and CDR2 is SVGAGI (reference sequence). This CDR3 reads CASGIGETQYF. The CDR3 coding sequence is TGTGCCAGCGGAATAGGGGAGACCCAGTACTTC.

This clone appeared once. The chain employs TRBV9 and TRBJ2-1, with D possibly TRBD2 on 5 matching bases. Germline CDR1 is SGDLS and CDR2 is YYNGEE. This CDR3 has 15 amino acids. V lost 6 bases and J 6 bases, leaving 19 bases between the germline ends. CDR3 DNA: TGTGCCAGCACCTTCGACGGAGGTGCGACCAATGAGCAGTTCTTC. This translates into CASTFDGGATNEQFF.

This sequence joins TRBV28 and TRBJ1-2, with D possibly TRBD1 on 5 matching bases. Trimming took off 3 bases at V and 4 bases at J, with 15 bases between the two ends. CDR3 size: 15 residues. From germline, CDR1 is MDHEN and CDR2 SYDVKM. CDR3 amino acids: CASSFQRGLSYGYTF. CDR3 in DNA: TGTGCCAGCAGTTTCCAGCGGGGCCTGTCCTATGGCTACACCTTC.